A selection of T cell receptor beta chains follows, all from one sample in a study of response to subunit inactivated influenza vaccine. TCRdb reprocessed the RT-PCR reads with MiXCR, giving one entry per CDR3 protein. The sample contains about 650,000 distinct CDR3 sequences, 15% to 17% of which appear only once. Sequencing used PBMCs from blood, obtained 11 to 12 days after vaccination. These receptors all come from a man aged 45-65 years who received an inactivated influenza vaccine. Both conserved end residues are part of each CDR3.

V	J	CDR3
TRBV28	TRBJ2-2	CASSFPWDSSGELFF
TRBV10-3	TRBJ1-5	CAIGGRGDQPQHF
TRBV15	TRBJ2-2	CATQTGGGTGELFF
TRBV20-1	TRBJ2-3	CSAPTSGRPGAQYF
TRBV7-2	TRBJ1-3	CASSSGASISGNTIYF
TRBV11-2	TRBJ2-7	CASSLDRTGLGYEQYF
TRBV3-1	TRBJ2-1	CASSQDGTSLLANYNEQFF
TRBV6-2/TRBV6-3	TRBJ2-6	CASTASGANVLTF
TRBV6-1	TRBJ2-6	CASRMTGHISGANVLTF
TRBV19	TRBJ2-1	CASSIRLGNYNEQFF
TRBV29-1	TRBJ2-5	CSVSHGLAPGGETQYF
TRBV28	TRBJ2-7	CASSLTSPPRREQYF
TRBV30	TRBJ2-7	CAWSVRGLVYEQYF
TRBV28	TRBJ2-5	CASKRQGTETQYF
TRBV9	TRBJ2-1	CASSVFPSGDYNEQFF
TRBV11-2	TRBJ2-1	CASTEGGQWSSYNEQFF
TRBV7-9	TRBJ2-5	CASSSRLGETQYF
TRBV7-9	TRBJ2-2	CARSGGTGVLFF
TRBV5-5	TRBJ1-6	CASRLEGSLSSYNSPLHF
TRBV15	TRBJ1-1	CATSINKNTEAFF
TRBV12-3/TRBV12-4	TRBJ2-1	CASSLLGLRQRSSYNEQFF
TRBV2	TRBJ2-3	CASSEGRITDTQYF
TRBV3-1	TRBJ2-1	CASSRFLVGADEQFF
TRBV6-1	TRBJ2-7	CASAERGMYEQYF
TRBV2	TRBJ2-4	CASSDAGTLAKNIQYF
TRBV7-9	TRBJ2-1	CASSPSNEQFF
TRBV6-1	TRBJ2-1	CASRPYRGRSTSNNEQFF
TRBV11-2	TRBJ2-4	CASSSGQGSIIQYF
TRBV20-1	TRBJ2-3	CSARLLAGVTDTQYF
TRBV6-1	TRBJ2-7	CASSELTRAREQYF
TRBV6-1	TRBJ2-5	CASSEAGTVEETQYF
TRBV15	TRBJ2-7	CATSREDMSRGRYEQYF
TRBV19	TRBJ1-1	CASSSRVGEAFF
TRBV11-2	TRBJ2-1	CASSADSTTYEQFF
TRBV28	TRBJ2-3	CASTGGAEDTQYF